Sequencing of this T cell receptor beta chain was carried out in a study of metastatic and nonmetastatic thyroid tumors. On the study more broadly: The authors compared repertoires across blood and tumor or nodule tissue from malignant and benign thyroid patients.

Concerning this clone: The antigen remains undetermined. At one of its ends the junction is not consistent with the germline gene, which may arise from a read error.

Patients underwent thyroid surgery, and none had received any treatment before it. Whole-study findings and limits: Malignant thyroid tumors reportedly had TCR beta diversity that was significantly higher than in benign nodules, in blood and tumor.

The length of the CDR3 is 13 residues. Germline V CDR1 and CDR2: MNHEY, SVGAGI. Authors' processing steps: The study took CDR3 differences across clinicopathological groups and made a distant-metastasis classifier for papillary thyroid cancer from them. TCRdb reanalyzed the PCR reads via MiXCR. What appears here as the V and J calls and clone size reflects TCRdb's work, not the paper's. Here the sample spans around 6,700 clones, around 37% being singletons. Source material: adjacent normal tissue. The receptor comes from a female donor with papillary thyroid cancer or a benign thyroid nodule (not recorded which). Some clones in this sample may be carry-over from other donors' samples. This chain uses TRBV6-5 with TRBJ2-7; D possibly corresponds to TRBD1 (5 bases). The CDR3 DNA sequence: TGTGCCTGCAGTCTACAGGTCGGCGACGAGCAGTACTTC. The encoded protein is CACSLQVGDEQYF.